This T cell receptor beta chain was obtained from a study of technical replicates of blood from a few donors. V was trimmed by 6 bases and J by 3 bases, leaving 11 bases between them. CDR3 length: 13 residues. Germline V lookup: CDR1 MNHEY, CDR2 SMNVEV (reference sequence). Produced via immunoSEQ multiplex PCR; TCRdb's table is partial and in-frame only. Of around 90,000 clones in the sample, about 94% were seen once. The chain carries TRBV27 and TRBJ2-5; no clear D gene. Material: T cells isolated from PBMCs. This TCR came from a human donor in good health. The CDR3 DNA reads TGTGCCAGCAGGCCTTCACTCGAAGAGACCCAGTACTTC. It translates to CASRPSLEETQYF.